These 2 T cell receptor beta chains were sequenced from one sample in a study of radiotherapy plus CTLA-4 blockade in lung cancer. Measured with immunoSEQ multiplex PCR; TCRdb has only the in-frame clones, and not every one. The table records approximately 80,000 clones, nearly 75% of them present only once. The sample in question was peripheral blood, obtained from a patient treated with radiotherapy plus ipilimumab. These receptors were taken from a human donor with non-small cell lung cancer whose response to radiotherapy plus ipilimumab could not be evaluated.

CDR3 protein: CASSGIAGVAYEQYF. The CDR3 nucleotides are TGTGCCAGCAGTGGGATAGCGGGAGTCGCCTACGAGCAGTACTTC. The rearrangement joins TRBV6-1 to TRBJ2-7; 9 bases fit TRBD2. V lost 4 bases, J lost 2 bases, and 6 bases stayed unmatched. The CDR3 consists of 15 residues. Germline V gene lookup returns CDR1 MNHNS and CDR2 SASEGT.

This clone occurred once. This chain joins TRBV6-1 and TRBJ2-7; 8 nucleotides agree with TRBD2. Germline V gives CDR1 MNHNS, CDR2 SASEGT. V lost 2 bases, J lost 7 bases, and 19 bases stayed unmatched. The CDR3 length is 18 residues. CDR3 nucleotides: TGTGCCAGCAGTGAATTGGTTCGGGGGGGGGTAGGCAAGAGAGAGCAGTACTTC. Protein sequence: CASSELVRGGVGKREQYF.